These 20 T cell receptor beta chains were all obtained from the same sample, sequenced in a study of blood T cell repertoires in COVID-19. Clones were sequenced by immunoSEQ multiplex PCR, and TCRdb holds only the in-frame ones, with some missing. The table shows some 48,000 clones, with 80% to 90% occurring only once. The sample taken for sequencing was peripheral blood. The receptor source for this set is a human donor in a cohort sampled during active COVID-19.

This chain links TRBV27 with TRBJ1-6; 7 positions agree with TRBD1. This CDR3 contains 14 residues. Germline CDR1 MNHEY, CDR2 SMNVEV (reference sequence). With V trimmed by 3 bases and J by 10 bases, 6 bases remained unmatched. This CDR3 is CASSFVGQRSPLHF. The CDR3 DNA follows: TGTGCCAGCAGTTTTGTGGGACAGCGCTCACCCCTCCACTTT.

The chain uses TRBV4-3 and TRBJ2-1, with 11 bases identical to TRBD2. This CDR3 has 17 residues. V lost 3 bases, J lost 4 bases, and 8 bases stayed unmatched. Germline values: CDR1 LGHNA, CDR2 YSLEER. The CDR3 sequence: CASSQLYTSGSYNEQFF. As DNA, the CDR3 is TGCGCCAGCAGCCAGTTATATACTAGCGGGAGTTACAATGAGCAGTTCTTC.

The chain combines TRBV7-3 with TRBJ1-3, with 7 bases identical to TRBD1. Germline V gene lookup returns CDR1 SGHTA and CDR2 FQGTGA. This CDR3 region has 14 residues. J was trimmed by 4 bases and V by 5 bases; bases with no gene match: 5. This chain's CDR3 is CASSLGTEGNTIYF. The CDR3 DNA reads as TGTGCCAGCAGCCTCGGGACAGAGGGAAACACCATATATTTT.

J is TRBJ1-3 and V is TRBV19, with no clear D. The CDR3 spans 13 residues. V lost 7 bases and J lost 1, with 8 bases in between. Per the germline V gene, CDR1 is LNHDA and CDR2 is SQIVND (reference sequence). The CDR3 is CASTVWSGNTIYF. The CDR3 nucleotides read TGTGCCAGTACGGTATGGTCTGGAAACACCATATATTTT.

CDR3 DNA sequence: TGTGCCAGCGGGGGGCAAACAGGGGCCGAGCAGTACTTC. This gives the protein CASGGQTGAEQYF. V and J are TRBV12-3 or TRBV12-4 and TRBJ2-7, with TRBD1 as a possible D gene (7 bases). V gave up 8 bases and J gave up 6 bases, with 17 bases separating them. The CDR3 sequence is 13 residues long.

The V call is TRBV28, the J call TRBJ1-5; TRBD1 agrees at 11 bases. J gave up 4 bases and V 3 bases, and 5 bases lay outside the gene matches. The CDR3 contains 16 residues. Germline V lookup: CDR1 MDHEN, CDR2 SYDVKM. The DNA for the CDR3 is TGTGCCAGCAGTTTTCCCGGGACAGGGGGGAATCAGCCCCAGCATTTT. It translates to CASSFPGTGGNQPQHF. Drawing the rest from reference TRBV28 and TRBJ1-5, the complete variable domain is DVKVTQSSRYLVKRTGEKVFLECVQDMDHENMFWYRQDPGLGLRLIYFSYDVKMKEKGDIPEGYSVSREKKERFSLILESASTNQTSMYLCASSFPGTGGNQPQHFGDGTRLSIL.

The gene calls are TRBV7-2 and TRBJ2-7; no reliable D call. The CDR3 runs to 13 residues. Per germline, CDR1 SGHTA and CDR2 FQGNSA. Trimming stripped 1 base from V and 4 bases from J, with 8 bases between. The CDR3 reads CASSLGTAYEQYF. The DNA of the CDR3 is TGTGCCAGCAGCTTAGGAACAGCATACGAGCAGTACTTC.

The J gene is TRBJ2-1, the V gene TRBV4-3; 9 nucleotides agree with TRBD2. The CDR3 has 15 amino acids. Losses at the gene ends were 4 bases for V and 10 bases for J; bases not matched to a gene: 11. Germline V CDR1 and CDR2: LGHNA, YSLEER. CDR3 in amino acids: CASSPWTSARKEQFF. CDR3 in DNA: TGCGCCAGCAGCCCTTGGACTAGCGCCCGTAAGGAGCAGTTCTTC.

This clone showed up just once. V is TRBV9 and J is TRBJ1-2; D is perhaps TRBD1 (5 bases). V was pared by 1 base and J by 2 bases, with 9 bases between. The germline gives CDR1 SGDLS, CDR2 YYNGEE. The CDR3 spans 14 residues. CDR3 DNA: TGTGCCAGCAGCGTATATGGGGGGAACTATGGCTACACCTTC. This translates into CASSVYGGNYGYTF.

This chain connects TRBV9 to TRBJ1-4, with D perhaps TRBD1 (6 bases). V lost 1 base to trimming and J lost 5 bases, with 12 bases between them. Germline loops: CDR1 SGDLS, CDR2 YYNGEE. The CDR3 covers 15 residues. In DNA form, the CDR3 reads TGTGCCAGCAGCGTACAGGGGATGGAGAATGAAAAACTGTTTTTT. The encoded protein is CASSVQGMENEKLFF.

The chain has TRBV5-4 and TRBJ2-1, with 8 bases matching TRBD2. CDR1 and CDR2 from the germline V gene are SGHNT and YYREEE (reference sequence). This CDR3 is built from 15 residues. V lost 4 bases to trimming and J lost 0 bases; unmatched junction nucleotides: 3. In DNA form, the CDR3 reads TGTGCCAGCAGCAAGAGCGGGAGCTCCTACAATGAGCAGTTCTTC. The encoded protein is CASSKSGSSYNEQFF. The variable domain in full, with the rest retrieved from reference TRBV5-4 and TRBJ2-1, is ETGVTQSPTHLIKTRGQQVTLRCSSQSGHNTVSWYQQALGQGPQFIFQYYREEENGRGNFPPRFSGLQFPNYSSELNVNALELDDSALYLCASSKSGSSYNEQFFGPGTRLTVL.

This clone was seen a handful of times. The chain recombines TRBV7-9 with TRBJ2-1; D unclear. This CDR3 has 13 amino acids. Germline V gives CDR1 SEHNR, CDR2 FQNEAQ (reference sequence). V lost 0 bases and J lost 4, with 4 bases in between. Written as DNA, the CDR3 is TGTGCCAGCAGCTTAGCACAGTACAATGAGCAGTTCTTC. Amino acid sequence: CASSLAQYNEQFF.

DNA for the CDR3: TGTGCCAGCAGCCAGCTGGGACAGGGGTCCGTAGACGAGCAGTACTTC. Its translation: CASSQLGQGSVDEQYF. The chain joins TRBV3-1 (or the pseudogene TRBV3-2) to TRBJ2-7; 10 bases align to TRBD1. From germline, CDR1 is LGHDT and CDR2 YNNKEL (reference sequence). V shed 3 bases and J 5 bases; nucleotides not matched to a gene: 10. This CDR3 region has 16 residues.

Concerning this clone: The same CDR3 can be traced to other DNA sequences in this sample. The rearrangement joins TRBV28 to TRBJ2-1; 14 bases agree with TRBD2. Germline trimming cut 2 bases from V and 6 bases from J; bases unmatched to any gene: 0. Germline assignment: CDR1 MDHEN and CDR2 SYDVKM. The CDR3 length is 15 residues. This CDR3 reads CASSLGTSGSNEQFF. CDR3 nucleotides: TGTGCCAGCAGTTTAGGGACTAGCGGGAGCAATGAGCAGTTCTTC.

The chain uses TRBV6-5 and TRBJ2-3; 7 positions match TRBD2. Germline values: CDR1 MNHEY, CDR2 SVGAGI. With V trimmed by 2 bases and J by 4 bases, 3 bases remained unmatched. The CDR3 loop spans 14 amino acids. CDR3 nucleotide sequence: TGTGCCAGCAGTTACGGGAGCGGGGCAGATACGCAGTATTTT. It specifies CASSYGSGADTQYF.

This sequence joins TRBV4-2 and TRBJ1-2, with D possibly TRBD1 on 5 matching bases. With 3 bases removed from V and 6 bases from J, the gap between germline ends came to 14 bases. CDR1 LGHNA and CDR2 YNFKEQ come from the germline V gene. This CDR3 is built from 14 residues. CDR3 in amino acids: CASSQGPRDDGYTF. The CDR3 nucleotides are TGTGCCAGCAGCCAGGGACCGCGGGATGATGGCTACACCTTC.

In nucleotides, the CDR3 is TGTGCCAGCAGTGAGCAGGGTCCGCGCTCTGGAAACACCATATATTTT. Encoded protein: CASSEQGPRSGNTIYF. The chain has TRBV2 and TRBJ1-3; tentatively, D is TRBD1 (5 bases). Germline CDR1 is SNHLY and CDR2 is FYNNEI. CDR3 length: 16 residues. Trimming pared 3 bases from V and 0 bases from J, leaving 12 bases between. The full variable domain, rest sourced from reference TRBV2 and TRBJ1-3, is EPEVTQTPSHQVTQMGQEVILRCVPISNHLYFYWYRQILGQKVEFLVSFYNNEISEKSEIFDDQFSVERPDGSNFTLKIRSTKLEDSAMYFCASSEQGPRSGNTIYFGEGSWLTVV.

CDR3 in DNA: TGCAGCGTTGGGACAGTGAACACTGAAGCTTTCTTT. It codes for CSVGTVNTEAFF. The chain joins TRBV29-1 to TRBJ1-1; D might be TRBD1 (6 bases). Trimming took 4 bases from V and 0 from J, leaving 6 bases between them. This CDR3 comprises 12 residues. Looked up from germline, CDR1 is SQVTM and CDR2 is ANQGSEA.

The rearrangement links TRBV24-1 to TRBJ2-1; D is possibly TRBD2 (6 bases). CDR3 length: 14 amino acids. The V and J ends lost 2 bases and 7 bases respectively, with 11 bases between them. Per germline, CDR1 KGHDR and CDR2 SFDVKD. The CDR3 protein is CATSDSFGGNEQFF. CDR3 bases: TGTGCCACCAGTGATTCCTTTGGAGGGAATGAGCAGTTCTTC.

The chain is built from TRBV6-5 and TRBJ2-1; perhaps TRBD2 as D (5 bases). Germline assignment: CDR1 MNHEY and CDR2 SVGAGI. The CDR3 spans 15 residues. Between the trimmed V and J ends, which lost 8 bases and 0 bases, there was a span of 14 bases. The CDR3 nucleotides are TGTGCCAGCGGAATTACTAGGAGCTCCTACAATGAGCAGTTCTTC. Translation: CASGITRSSYNEQFF.